The 20 T cell receptor beta chains below were found in one sample sequenced in a study of blood T cells in healthy people across ages. Using a J-beta primer mix together with a sample-barcoded 5' primer, a second PCR was run for roughly 7 to 11 cycles. TCRdb itself ran the 5' RACE reads through MiXCR, one entry per CDR3 protein. The sample contains 630,000 or so distinct CDR3 sequences, approximately 30% of which appear only once. The sequenced material came from blood. The receptor source for this set is a woman older than 75 in good health.

This chain connects TRBV5-1 to TRBJ1-4; tentative D call: TRBD1 (6 bases). The germline V gene has CDR1 SGHRS and CDR2 YFSETQ. The CDR3 is 14 amino acids. The ends were cut back, 3 bases at V and 8 bases at J, with 14 bases in the middle. The CDR3 loop is CASSSSGTSEKLFF. CDR3 nucleotide sequence: TGCGCCAGCAGCTCATCCGGGACATCGGAAAAACTGTTTTTT.

This chain links TRBV18 with TRBJ1-1; D unclear. The germline V and J ends were trimmed by 5 bases and 3 bases, with 10 bases remaining between them. The CDR3 runs to 13 residues. From germline, CDR1 is KGHSH and CDR2 LQKENI. CDR3 amino acids: CASSNLVDTEAFF. Here the CDR3 DNA reads TGTGCCAGCTCAAATCTGGTAGACACTGAAGCTTTCTTT.

This clonotype was picked up many times. The J gene is TRBJ1-2, the V gene TRBV20-1, with unresolved D. Germline assignment: CDR1 DFQATT and CDR2 SNEGSKA (reference sequence). The CDR3 is 14 amino acids. The germline V and J ends were trimmed by 0 bases and 0 bases, with 8 bases remaining between them. CDR3 residues: CSARDPTANYGYTF. The CDR3 DNA reads TGCAGTGCTAGAGATCCGACGGCTAACTATGGCTACACCTTC.

As regards this clonotype: Just one base apart from a much larger clone, this may be a read error. The rearrangement links TRBV7-2 to TRBJ2-7, with D possibly being TRBD1 (6 bases). This CDR3 region has 14 residues. Trimming pared 4 bases from V and 0 bases from J, leaving 10 bases between. From germline, CDR1 is SGHTA and CDR2 FQGNSA. The CDR3 is CASSCDRFSYEQYF. The CDR3 DNA reads TGTGCCAGCAGCTGTGACAGGTTCTCCTACGAGCAGTACTTC.

This clonotype was observed at least ten times. The CDR3 coding sequence is TGTGCCAGCAGTGCCACCCGGAATAGGGCTTTCTTT. This encodes CASSATRNRAFF. The V call is TRBV12-3 or TRBV12-4, the J call TRBJ1-1; D unclear. The CDR3 extends over 12 amino acids. V gave up 5 bases and J gave up 11 bases, with 15 bases separating them.

The chain is built from TRBV15 and TRBJ1-5; a weak D match, TRBD1 (6 bases). The CDR3 has 17 amino acids. V gave up 1 base and J gave up 3 bases, with 16 bases separating them. CDR1 is LNHNV, CDR2 YYDKDF, per germline (reference sequence). The CDR3 spells CATSRGWGGRTNQPQHF. The DNA for the CDR3 is TGTGCCACCAGCAGAGGGTGGGGGGGGCGGACCAATCAGCCCCAGCATTTT.

The chain joins TRBV20-1 to TRBJ2-7; TRBD1 is a possible D gene (7 bases). The CDR3 contains 13 residues. The germline gives CDR1 DFQATT, CDR2 SNEGSKA (reference sequence). Trimming removed 0 bases from V and 7 bases from J, with 13 bases in between. CDR3 nucleotides: TGCAGTGCTAGAGATGAGGCAGGGGGGGAGCAGTACTTC. It encodes CSARDEAGGEQYF.

This clonotype was seen more than once but under ten times. The V gene is TRBV7-9, the J gene TRBJ1-1, with TRBD1 identical over 12 bases. Germline values: CDR1 SEHNR, CDR2 FQNEAQ (reference sequence). This CDR3 region has 17 residues. The junction had 8 bases not matched to a gene; V was cut back by 4 bases and J by 2 bases. The CDR3 sequence is CASSWDRGPPANTEAFF. The CDR3 DNA follows: TGTGCCAGCAGCTGGGACAGGGGGCCCCCAGCCAACACTGAAGCTTTCTTT.

This sequence joins TRBV12-3 or TRBV12-4 and TRBJ1-5; perhaps TRBD1 as D (6 bases). Trimming removed 2 bases from V and 9 bases from J, with 17 bases in between. This CDR3 has 15 amino acids. The CDR3 loop reads CASSLIFGTQGPQHF. The CDR3 DNA reads TGTGCCAGCAGTTTAATTTTCGGGACACAGGGGCCCCAGCATTTT.

This clonotype has a count of ten or more. The gene calls are TRBV7-9 and TRBJ2-5, with D tentatively TRBD1 (5 bases). Germline assignment: CDR1 SEHNR and CDR2 FQNEAQ (reference sequence). The CDR3 extends over 15 amino acids. V was pared by 5 bases and J by 5 bases, with 18 bases between. DNA for the CDR3: TGTGCCAGCAGCAAAACAGGCAGCCCGGGCGAGACCCAGTACTTC. Translation: CASSKTGSPGETQYF.

This clonotype was seen ten or more times. This sequence joins TRBV10-3 and TRBJ2-7; D is possibly TRBD2 (5 bases). The CDR3 extends over 13 amino acids. The V and J ends lost 3 bases and 5 bases respectively, with 11 bases between them. In germline, CDR1 is ENHRY, CDR2 SYGVKD. CDR3 residues: CAISDVFGDEQYF. The CDR3 nucleotides read TGTGCCATCAGTGACGTCTTCGGGGACGAGCAGTACTTC.

This clonotype was seen at least ten times. The chain employs TRBV19 and TRBJ2-5; 14 bases match TRBD2. Germline V gives CDR1 LNHDA, CDR2 SQIVND (reference sequence). The CDR3 loop spans 14 amino acids. The ends lost 5 bases at V and 11 bases at J; junction bases unmatched: 7. The CDR3 reads CASSSGLAGGEQYF. CDR3 nucleotides: TGTGCCAGTAGTTCCGGACTAGCGGGGGGAGAGCAGTACTTC. Complete variable domain (other parts from reference TRBV19 and TRBJ2-5): DGGITQSPKYLFRKEGQNVTLSCEQNLNHDAMYWYRQDPGQGLRLIYYSQIVNDFQKGDIAEGYSVSREKKESFPLTVTSAQKNPTAFYLCASSSGLAGGEQYFGPGTRLLVL.

This clonotype was detected only a few times. CDR3 residues: CASSQGSVAGGPDEQFF. Written as DNA, the CDR3 is TGTGCCAGCAGCCAAGGTTCTGTAGCGGGGGGGCCCGATGAGCAGTTCTTC. This rearrangement joins TRBV4-2 to TRBJ2-1, with TRBD2 identical over 11 bases. The V gene's germline CDR1 is LGHNA and CDR2 YNFKEQ. CDR3 length: 17 amino acids. The junction had 10 bases not matched to a gene; V was cut back by 1 base and J by 8 bases.

About this clonotype: Sequence at one end of the junction differs from germline and may be a read error. The chain links TRBV6-1 to TRBJ2-3; TRBD2 matches 9 bases. This CDR3 has 17 amino acids. CDR1 and CDR2 from the germline V gene are MNHNS and SASEGT. The CDR3 coding sequence is TGTGCCAGCAGTGTCCTGACTAGCGGCCCCTTGCCAGATACGCAGTGTTTT. Its translation: CASSVLTSGPLPDTQCF.

This clonotype was counted only a few times. Since a much larger clone is just one base distant, this may be a read error. The chain recombines TRBV12-3 or TRBV12-4 with TRBJ1-5; D gene uncertain. V dropped 5 bases and J dropped 4 bases, with 15 bases sitting between them. The CDR3 has 15 residues. The CDR3 coding sequence is TGTGCCAGCAGTCTCCCGACAAGGTTTAATCAGCCCCAGCATTTT. Amino acid sequence: CASSLPTRFNQPQHF.

This clonotype was counted between two and nine times. This sequence joins TRBV20-1 and TRBJ2-2; D unresolved. The CDR3 spans 16 residues. The germline gives CDR1 DFQATT, CDR2 SNEGSKA (reference sequence). The V and J ends lost 3 bases and 5 bases respectively, with 19 bases between them. The CDR3 reads CSARPGRPVTTGELFF. Written as DNA, the CDR3 is TGCAGTGCTAGGCCCGGGCGGCCGGTCACAACCGGGGAGCTGTTTTTT.

V gene TRBV20-1 combines with J gene TRBJ2-7; 9 bases match TRBD2. Germline CDR1 is DFQATT and CDR2 is SNEGSKA (reference sequence). J lost 0 bases, V lost 0 bases, and 6 bases had no gene match. The CDR3 consists of 16 residues. The CDR3 protein is CSARDLAGRISYEQYF. Here the CDR3 DNA reads TGCAGTGCTAGAGACCTAGCGGGACGAATCTCCTACGAGCAGTACTTC.

This clonotype was seen ten or more times. This chain uses TRBV7-9 with TRBJ2-5, with 12 bases fitting TRBD2. The ends lost 4 bases at V and 2 bases at J; junction bases unmatched: 14. Per germline, CDR1 SEHNR and CDR2 FQNEAQ (reference sequence). The CDR3 loop spans 19 amino acids. In DNA, the CDR3 is TGTGCCAGCAGCTCACCCCCAGGACTAGCGGGGAGCCAACAAGAGACCCAGTACTTC. Translating gives CASSSPPGLAGSQQETQYF.

The chain links TRBV4-3 to TRBJ2-4, with TRBD2 matching 9 bases. The last part of the DNA fits TRBJ2-7 better; the J call may be wrong. There are 15 residues in the CDR3. CDR1 is LGHNA and CDR2 is YSLEER in the germline V gene. The CDR3 region has the DNA TGCGCCAGCAGCCAGTGGACTAGCGTGAACTACGAGCAGTACTTC. It specifies CASSQWTSVNYEQYF.

This clonotype was counted at least ten times. The chain recombines TRBV5-1 with TRBJ1-2, with D uncertain. There are 14 residues in the CDR3. V lost 0 bases, J lost 5 bases, and 11 bases lay in between. Germline CDR1 SGHRS, CDR2 YFSETQ. The CDR3 protein is CASSLGLSAYGYTF. In DNA form, the CDR3 reads TGCGCCAGCAGCTTGGGACTCTCCGCTTATGGCTACACCTTC.